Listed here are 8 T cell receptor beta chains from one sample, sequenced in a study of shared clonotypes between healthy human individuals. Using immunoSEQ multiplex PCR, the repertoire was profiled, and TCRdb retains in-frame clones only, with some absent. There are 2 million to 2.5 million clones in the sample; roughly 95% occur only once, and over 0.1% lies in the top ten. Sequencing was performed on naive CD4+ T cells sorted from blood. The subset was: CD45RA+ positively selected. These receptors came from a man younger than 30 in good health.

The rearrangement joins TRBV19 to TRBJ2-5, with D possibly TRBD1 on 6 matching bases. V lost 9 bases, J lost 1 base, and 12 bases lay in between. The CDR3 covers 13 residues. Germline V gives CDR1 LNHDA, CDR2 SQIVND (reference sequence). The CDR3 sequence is CASRDTVQETQYF. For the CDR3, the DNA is TGTGCCAGCCGGGACACGGTCCAAGAGACCCAGTACTTC.

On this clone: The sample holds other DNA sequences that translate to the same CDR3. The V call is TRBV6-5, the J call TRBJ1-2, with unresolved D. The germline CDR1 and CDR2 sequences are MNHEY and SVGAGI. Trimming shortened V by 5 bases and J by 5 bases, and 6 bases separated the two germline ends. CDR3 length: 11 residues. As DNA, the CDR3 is TGTGCCAGCAGTAGTAGTTATGGCTACACCTTC. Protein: CASSSSYGYTF.

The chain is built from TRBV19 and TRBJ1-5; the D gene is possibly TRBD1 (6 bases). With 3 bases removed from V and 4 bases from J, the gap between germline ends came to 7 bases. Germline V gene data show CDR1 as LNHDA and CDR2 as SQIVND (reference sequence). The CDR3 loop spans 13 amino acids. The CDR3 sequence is CASSMDRNQPQHF. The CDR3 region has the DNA TGTGCCAGTAGTATGGACAGAAATCAGCCCCAGCATTTT.

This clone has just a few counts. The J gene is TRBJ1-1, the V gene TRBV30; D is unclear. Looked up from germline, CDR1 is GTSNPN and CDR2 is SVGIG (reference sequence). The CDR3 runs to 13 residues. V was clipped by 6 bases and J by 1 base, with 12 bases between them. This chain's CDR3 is CACTRLGNTEAFF. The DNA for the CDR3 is TGTGCCTGTACGCGTCTGGGGAACACTGAAGCTTTCTTT.

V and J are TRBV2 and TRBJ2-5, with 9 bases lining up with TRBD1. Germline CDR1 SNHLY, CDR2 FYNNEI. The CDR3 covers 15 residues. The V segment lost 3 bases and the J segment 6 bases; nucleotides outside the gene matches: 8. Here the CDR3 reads CASSEANRGLKTQYF. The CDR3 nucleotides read TGTGCCAGCAGTGAGGCGAACAGGGGGCTAAAGACCCAGTACTTC.

CDR3 nucleotide sequence: TGTGCCAGCAGCGGCGGGATCCACTACGAGCAGTACTTC. Amino acids: CASSGGIHYEQYF. This chain joins TRBV5-4 and TRBJ2-7; possibly TRBD2 for D (6 bases). The germline V and J ends were trimmed by 4 bases and 3 bases, with 11 bases remaining between them. CDR1 and CDR2 from the germline V gene are SGHNT and YYREEE (reference sequence). This CDR3 comprises 13 residues.

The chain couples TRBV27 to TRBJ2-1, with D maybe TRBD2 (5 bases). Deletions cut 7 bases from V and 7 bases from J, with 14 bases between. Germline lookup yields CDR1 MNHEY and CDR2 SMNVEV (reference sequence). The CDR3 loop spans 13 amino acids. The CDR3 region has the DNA TGTGCCAGCACCCTCGCCGGGGTAAATGAGCAGTTCTTC. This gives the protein CASTLAGVNEQFF.

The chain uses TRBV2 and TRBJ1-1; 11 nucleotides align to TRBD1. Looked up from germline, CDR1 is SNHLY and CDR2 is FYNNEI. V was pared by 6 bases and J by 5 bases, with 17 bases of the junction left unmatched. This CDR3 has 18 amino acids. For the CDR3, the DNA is TGTGCCAGCAGCCCTAGGGGGACAGGGGGGTCGGGTGGAACTGAAGCTTTCTTT. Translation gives CASSPRGTGGSGGTEAFF. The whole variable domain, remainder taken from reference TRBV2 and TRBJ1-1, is EPEVTQTPSHQVTQMGQEVILRCVPISNHLYFYWYRQILGQKVEFLVSFYNNEISEKSEIFDDQFSVERPDGSNFTLKIRSTKLEDSAMYFCASSPRGTGGSGGTEAFFGQGTRLTVV.